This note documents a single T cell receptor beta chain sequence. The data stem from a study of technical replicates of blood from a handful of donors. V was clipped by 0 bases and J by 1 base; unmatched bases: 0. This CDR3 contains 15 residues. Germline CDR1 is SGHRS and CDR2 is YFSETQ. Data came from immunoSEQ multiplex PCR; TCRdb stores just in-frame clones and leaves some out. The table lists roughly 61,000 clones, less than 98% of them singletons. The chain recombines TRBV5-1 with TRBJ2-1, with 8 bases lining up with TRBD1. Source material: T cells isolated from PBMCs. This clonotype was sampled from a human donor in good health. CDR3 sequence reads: CASSLGQGSYNEQFF. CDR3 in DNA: TGCGCCAGCAGCTTGGGACAGGGGTCCTACAATGAGCAGTTCTTC. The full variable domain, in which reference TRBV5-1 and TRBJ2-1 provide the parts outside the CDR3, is KAGVTQTPRYLIKTRGQQVTLSCSPISGHRSVSWYQQTPGQGLQFLFEYFSETQRNKGNFPGRFSGRQFSNSRSEMNVSTLELGDSALYLCASSLGQGSYNEQFFGPGTRLTVL.